This TCR beta chain was sequenced in a study of cytomegalovirus exposure and HLA in healthy donors. Study-level information: Approximately 200 million T cells yielded 100 million or so unique TCR beta sequences in earlier analysis.

This CDR3 is built from 16 residues. V was clipped by 5 bases and J by 5 bases; unmatched bases: 12. Germline V gene data show CDR1 as MDHEN and CDR2 as SYDVKM. Primers: 60 Vbeta forward and 13 Jbeta reverse. Method: immunoSEQ multiplex PCR; TCRdb's copy keeps in-frame clones and lacks some. This sample's clone table lists about 130,000 clones. Source material: PBMCs. The TCR comes from a woman aged 55-70 years in good health and CMV-seronegative. The rearrangement links TRBV28 to TRBJ1-5, with 7 nucleotides matching TRBD1. CDR3 coding DNA: TGTGCCAGCAGTATCTACAGGGGAAGTACCGATCAGCCCCAGCATTTT. Translation gives CASSIYRGSTDQPQHF.